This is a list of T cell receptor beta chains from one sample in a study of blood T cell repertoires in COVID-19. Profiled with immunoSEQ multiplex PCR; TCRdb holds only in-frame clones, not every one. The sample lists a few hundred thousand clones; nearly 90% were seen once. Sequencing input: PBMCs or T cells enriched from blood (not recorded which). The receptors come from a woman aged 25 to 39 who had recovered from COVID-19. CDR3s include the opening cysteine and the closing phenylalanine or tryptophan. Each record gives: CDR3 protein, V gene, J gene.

CDR3: CATSRDITGNQPQHF
V: TRBV15
J: TRBJ1-5

CDR3: CASSLVGGGPPGDTQYF
V: TRBV7-2
J: TRBJ2-3

CDR3: CASLDGSLPGELFF
V: TRBV5-8
J: TRBJ2-2

CDR3: CASSQETGLTGELFF
V: TRBV4-2
J: TRBJ2-2

CDR3: CASSSTPTGRPYEQYF
V: TRBV19
J: TRBJ2-7

CDR3: CASSSPGQGFYEQYF
V: TRBV13
J: TRBJ2-7

CDR3: CASSTGLAEAFF
V: TRBV19
J: TRBJ1-1

CDR3: CARSLGSWGKKNTEAFF
V: TRBV7-5
J: TRBJ1-1

CDR3: CASSPTAYGRSFYGYTF
V: TRBV7-2
J: TRBJ1-2

CDR3: CASSHGQFSGNTIYF
V: TRBV11-2
J: TRBJ1-3